In its sample, the clone carrying this TCR beta chain was seen a few times. Unique molecular identifiers were built into the TCRbeta library. TCRdb itself ran the PCR reads through MiXCR, one entry per CDR3 protein. The sample shows about 610,000 distinct CDR3 sequences, over 9.5% of them seen only once. The record originates from a study of T-cell reconstitution after alpha-beta-depleted transplantation in children. Germline loops: CDR1 SGHRS, CDR2 YFSETQ. The V gene end was trimmed by 4 bases and the J gene end by 4 bases; junction bases not matched to a gene: 7. The CDR3 has 15 residues. The chain joins TRBV5-1 to TRBJ1-1, with 10 bases identical to TRBD1. This clonotype originated in a human donor who donated a stem cell graft to a child with acute myeloid leukemia. Specimen: PBMCs from the stem cell graft donor, collected from the stem cell graft. The CDR3: CASSLLTGGVTEAFF. CDR3 DNA: TGCGCCAGCAGCCTGTTGACAGGGGGCGTCACTGAAGCTTTCTTT.